The subject of this entry is one TCR beta chain. The data originate from a study of cytomegalovirus exposure and HLA in healthy donors. Germline loops: CDR1 MNHEY, CDR2 SVGAGI. With 5 bases removed from V and 2 bases from J, the gap between germline ends came to 10 bases. This CDR3 region has 13 residues. The PCR had 60 Vbeta and 13 Jbeta primers. Assay: immunoSEQ multiplex PCR; the TCRdb copy retains only in-frame clones and omits some. The sample includes approximately 170,000 clones, roughly 73% of them seen just once. The V call is TRBV6-5, the J call TRBJ2-7, with D uncertain. The sample comprised PBMCs. This TCR was sampled from a male donor in good health and CMV-seronegative. This CDR3 reads CASSTTGPYEQYF. In DNA form, the CDR3 reads TGTGCCAGCAGTACGACTGGTCCCTACGAGCAGTACTTC.